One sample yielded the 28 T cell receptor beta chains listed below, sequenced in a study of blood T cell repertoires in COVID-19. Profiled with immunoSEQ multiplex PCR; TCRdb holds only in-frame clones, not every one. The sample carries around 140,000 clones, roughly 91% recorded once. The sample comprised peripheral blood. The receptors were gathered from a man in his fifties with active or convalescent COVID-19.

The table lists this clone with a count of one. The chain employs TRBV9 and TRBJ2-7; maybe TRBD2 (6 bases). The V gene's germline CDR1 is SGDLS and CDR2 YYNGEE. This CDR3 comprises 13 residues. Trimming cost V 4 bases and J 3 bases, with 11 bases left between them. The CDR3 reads CASSSGTLYEQYF. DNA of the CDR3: TGTGCCAGCAGCTCCGGGACTCTCTACGAGCAGTACTTC. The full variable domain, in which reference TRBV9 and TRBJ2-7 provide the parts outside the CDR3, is DSGVTQTPKHLITATGQRVTLRCSPRSGDLSVYWYQQSLDQGLQFLIQYYNGEERAKGNILERFSAQQFPDLHSELNLSSLELGDSALYFCASSSGTLYEQYFGPGTRLTVT.

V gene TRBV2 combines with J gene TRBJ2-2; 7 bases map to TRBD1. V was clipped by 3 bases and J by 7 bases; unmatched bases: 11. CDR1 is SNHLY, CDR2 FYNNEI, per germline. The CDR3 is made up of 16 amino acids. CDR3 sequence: CASSESGQKLIGELFF. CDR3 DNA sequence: TGTGCCAGCAGTGAGTCGGGACAGAAGCTAATCGGGGAGCTGTTTTTT. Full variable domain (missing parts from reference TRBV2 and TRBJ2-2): EPEVTQTPSHQVTQMGQEVILRCVPISNHLYFYWYRQILGQKVEFLVSFYNNEISEKSEIFDDQFSVERPDGSNFTLKIRSTKLEDSAMYFCASSESGQKLIGELFFGEGSRLTVL.

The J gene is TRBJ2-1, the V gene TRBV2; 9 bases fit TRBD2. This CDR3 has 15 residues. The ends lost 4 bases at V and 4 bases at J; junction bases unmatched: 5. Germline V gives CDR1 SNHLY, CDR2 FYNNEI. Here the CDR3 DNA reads TGTGCCAGCAGTGCATCTAGCGGGATGTACAATGAGCAGTTCTTC. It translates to CASSASSGMYNEQFF.

The CDR3 DNA sequence: TGCAGCGAATTCAGGGGGCTACCCGCCTACAATGAGCAGTTCTTC. Translating gives CSEFRGLPAYNEQFF. The chain links TRBV29-1 to TRBJ2-1; TRBD1 aligns across 8 bases. Germline CDR1 and CDR2: SQVTM and ANQGSEA. Trimming took 7 bases from V and 2 from J; bases not matched to a gene: 10. The CDR3 length is 15 residues.

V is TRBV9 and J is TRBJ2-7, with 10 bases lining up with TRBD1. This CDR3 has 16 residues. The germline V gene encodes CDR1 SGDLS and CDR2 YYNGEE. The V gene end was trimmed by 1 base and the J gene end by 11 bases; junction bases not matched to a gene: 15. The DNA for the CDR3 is TGTGCCAGCAGCGTAATGGACGGGACAGGGGAGTCATGGGAGTACTTC. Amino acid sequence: CASSVMDGTGESWEYF.

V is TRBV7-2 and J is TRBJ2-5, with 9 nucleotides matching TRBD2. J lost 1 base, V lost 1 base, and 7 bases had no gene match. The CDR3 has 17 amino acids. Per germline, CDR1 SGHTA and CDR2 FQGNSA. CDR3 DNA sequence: TGTGCCAGCAGCTTAGACTTTAGCGGGGGATTCCAAGAGACCCAGTACTTC. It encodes CASSLDFSGGFQETQYF.

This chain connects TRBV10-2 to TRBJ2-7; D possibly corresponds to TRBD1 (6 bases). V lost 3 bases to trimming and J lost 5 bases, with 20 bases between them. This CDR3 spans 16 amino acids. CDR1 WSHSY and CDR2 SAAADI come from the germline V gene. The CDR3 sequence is CASSETPRGRTDEQYF. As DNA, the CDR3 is TGCGCCAGCAGTGAAACCCCTAGGGGGAGAACCGACGAGCAGTACTTC.

Written as DNA, the CDR3 is TGTGCCAGCAGCTTTAGCGGGTGGTACAATGAGCAGTTCTTC. Translated, it gives CASSFSGWYNEQFF. The gene calls are TRBV5-8 and TRBJ2-1, with 7 bases matching TRBD2. Per the germline V gene, CDR1 is SGHTS and CDR2 is YDEGEE. Trimming removed 2 bases from V and 4 bases from J; junction bases left unmatched: 3. The CDR3 has 14 amino acids. The variable domain in full, with the rest retrieved from reference TRBV5-8 and TRBJ2-1, is EAGVTQSPTHLIKTRGQQATLRCSPISGHTSVYWYQQALGLGLQFLLWYDEGEERNRGNFPPRFSGRQFPNYSSELNVNALELEDSALYLCASSFSGWYNEQFFGPGTRLTVL.

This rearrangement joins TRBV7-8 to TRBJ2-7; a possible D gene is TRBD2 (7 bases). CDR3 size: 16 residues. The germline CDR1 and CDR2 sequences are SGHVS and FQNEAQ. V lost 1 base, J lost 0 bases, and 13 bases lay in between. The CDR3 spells CASSLGGGPLSYEQYF. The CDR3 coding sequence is TGTGCCAGCAGCTTAGGGGGGGGCCCCCTCTCCTACGAGCAGTACTTC.

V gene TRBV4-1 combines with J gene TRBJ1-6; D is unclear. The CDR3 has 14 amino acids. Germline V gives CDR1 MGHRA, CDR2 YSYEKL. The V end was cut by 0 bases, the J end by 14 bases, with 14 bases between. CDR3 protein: CASSQDTNLRSLHF. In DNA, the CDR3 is TGCGCCAGCAGCCAAGATACTAATCTTAGGTCCCTCCACTTT.

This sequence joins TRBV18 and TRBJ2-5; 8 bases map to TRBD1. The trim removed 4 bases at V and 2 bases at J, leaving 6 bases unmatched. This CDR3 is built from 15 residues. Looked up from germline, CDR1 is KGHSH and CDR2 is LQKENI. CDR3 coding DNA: TGTGCCAGCTCACAGACGACAGGGGTTCAAGAGACCCAGTACTTC. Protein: CASSQTTGVQETQYF.

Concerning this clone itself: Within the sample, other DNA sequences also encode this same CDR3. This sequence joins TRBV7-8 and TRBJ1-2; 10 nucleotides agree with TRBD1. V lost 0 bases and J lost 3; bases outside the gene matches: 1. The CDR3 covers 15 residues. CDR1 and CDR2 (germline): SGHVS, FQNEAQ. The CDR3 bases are TGTGCCAGCAGCTTAGCGGGACAGGGGCACTATGGCTACACCTTC. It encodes CASSLAGQGHYGYTF.

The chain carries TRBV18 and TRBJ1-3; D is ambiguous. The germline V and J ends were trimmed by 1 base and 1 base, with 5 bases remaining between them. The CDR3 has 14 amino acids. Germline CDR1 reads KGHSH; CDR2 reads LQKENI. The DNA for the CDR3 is TGTGCCAGCTCACCACGAGGTTCTGGAAACACCATATATTTT. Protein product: CASSPRGSGNTIYF.

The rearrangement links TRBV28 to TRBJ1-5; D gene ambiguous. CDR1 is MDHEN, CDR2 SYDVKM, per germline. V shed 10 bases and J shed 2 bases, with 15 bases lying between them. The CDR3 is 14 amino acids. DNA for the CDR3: TGTGCCACCGGTCTAGTTTCACGCAATCAGCCCCAGCATTTT. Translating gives CATGLVSRNQPQHF.

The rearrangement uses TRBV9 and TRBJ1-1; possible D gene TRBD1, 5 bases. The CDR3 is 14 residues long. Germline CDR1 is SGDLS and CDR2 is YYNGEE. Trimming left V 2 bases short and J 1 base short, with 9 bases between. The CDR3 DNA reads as TGTGCCAGCAGCGTTATGGGGGGGAACACTGAAGCTTTCTTT. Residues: CASSVMGGNTEAFF.

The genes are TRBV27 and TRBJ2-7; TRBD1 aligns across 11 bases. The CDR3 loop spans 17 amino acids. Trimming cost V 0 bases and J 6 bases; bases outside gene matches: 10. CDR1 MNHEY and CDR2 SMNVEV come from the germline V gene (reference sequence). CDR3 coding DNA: TGTGCCAGCAGTTTATCCTCCTCGGGACAGGGGGTTGGCGAGCAGTACTTC. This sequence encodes CASSLSSSGQGVGEQYF.

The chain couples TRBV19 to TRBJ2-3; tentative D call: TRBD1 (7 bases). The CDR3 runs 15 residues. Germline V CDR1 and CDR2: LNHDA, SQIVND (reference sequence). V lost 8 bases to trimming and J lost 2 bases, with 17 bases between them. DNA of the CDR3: TGTGCCAGTTCAGGGGGGCGGCCGAACACAGATACGCAGTATTTT. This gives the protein CASSGGRPNTDTQYF.

CDR3 coding DNA: TGTGCCTGGAAAGAGGGACTACCATACAGGGAGCAGTTCTTC. Its translation is CAWKEGLPYREQFF. The chain uses TRBV30 and TRBJ2-1; the match to TRBD2 covers 7 bases. Germline V gene lookup returns CDR1 GTSNPN and CDR2 SVGIG (reference sequence). The junction had 13 bases not matched to a gene; V was cut back by 4 bases and J by 10 bases. The CDR3 length is 14 residues.

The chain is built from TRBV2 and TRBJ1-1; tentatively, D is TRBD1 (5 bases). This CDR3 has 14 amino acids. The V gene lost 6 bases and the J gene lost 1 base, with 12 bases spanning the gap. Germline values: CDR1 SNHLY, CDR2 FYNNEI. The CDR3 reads CASRETRGNTEAFF. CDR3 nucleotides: TGTGCCAGCAGGGAGACAAGGGGGAACACTGAAGCTTTCTTT.

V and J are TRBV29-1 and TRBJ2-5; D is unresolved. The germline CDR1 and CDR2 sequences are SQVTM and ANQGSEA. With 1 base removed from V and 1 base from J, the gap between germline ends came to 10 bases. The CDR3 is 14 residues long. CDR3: CSVEAEAVQETQYF. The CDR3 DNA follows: TGCAGCGTTGAAGCCGAGGCAGTCCAAGAGACCCAGTACTTC. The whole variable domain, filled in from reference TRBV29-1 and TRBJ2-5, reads SAVISQKPSRDICQRGTSLTIQCQVDSQVTMMFWYRQQPGQSLTLIATANQGSEATYESGFVIDKFPISRPNLTFSTLTVSNMSPEDSSIYLCSVEAEAVQETQYFGPGTRLLVL.

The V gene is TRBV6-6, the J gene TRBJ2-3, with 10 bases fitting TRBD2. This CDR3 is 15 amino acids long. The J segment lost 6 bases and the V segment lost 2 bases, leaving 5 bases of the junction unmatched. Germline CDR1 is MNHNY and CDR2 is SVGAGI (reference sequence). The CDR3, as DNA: TGTGCCAGCAGTTACCAGCGGGAGGGCCGCGATACGCAGTATTTT. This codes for CASSYQREGRDTQYF.

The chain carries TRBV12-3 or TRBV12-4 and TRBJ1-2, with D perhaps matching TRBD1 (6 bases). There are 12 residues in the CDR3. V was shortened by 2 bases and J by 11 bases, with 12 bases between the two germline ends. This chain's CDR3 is CASSLFPQGYTF. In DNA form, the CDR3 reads TGTGCCAGCAGTTTATTCCCACAGGGATACACCTTC.

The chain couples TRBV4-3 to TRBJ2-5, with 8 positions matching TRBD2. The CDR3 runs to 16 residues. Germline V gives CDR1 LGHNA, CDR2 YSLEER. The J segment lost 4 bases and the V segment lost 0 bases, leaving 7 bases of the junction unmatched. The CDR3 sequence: CASSQDYRGGGETQYF. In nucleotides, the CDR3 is TGCGCCAGCAGCCAAGATTATCGGGGGGGTGGAGAGACCCAGTACTTC.

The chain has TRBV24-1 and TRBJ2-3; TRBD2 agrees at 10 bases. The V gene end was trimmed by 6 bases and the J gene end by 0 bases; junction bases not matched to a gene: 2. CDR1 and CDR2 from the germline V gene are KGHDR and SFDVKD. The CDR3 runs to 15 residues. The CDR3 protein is CATSLAGASTDTQYF. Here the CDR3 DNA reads TGTGCCACCAGTCTAGCGGGGGCCAGCACAGATACGCAGTATTTT.

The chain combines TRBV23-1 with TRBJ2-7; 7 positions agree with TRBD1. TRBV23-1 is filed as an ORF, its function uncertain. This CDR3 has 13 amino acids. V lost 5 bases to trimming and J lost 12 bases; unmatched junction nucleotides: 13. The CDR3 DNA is TGCGCCAGCAGTGGGAAGCTATCAGGGGGACGGTACTTC. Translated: CASSGKLSGGRYF.

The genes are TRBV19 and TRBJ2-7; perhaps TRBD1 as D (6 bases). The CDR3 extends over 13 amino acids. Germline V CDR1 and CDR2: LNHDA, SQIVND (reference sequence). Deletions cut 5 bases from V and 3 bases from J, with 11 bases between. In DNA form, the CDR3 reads TGTGCCAGTAGTTACGGACAGAGCTACGAGCAGTACTTC. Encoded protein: CASSYGQSYEQYF.

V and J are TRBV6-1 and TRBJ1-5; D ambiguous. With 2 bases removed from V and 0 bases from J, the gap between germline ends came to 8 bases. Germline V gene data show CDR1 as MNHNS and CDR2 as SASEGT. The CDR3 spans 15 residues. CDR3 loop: CASSEQDYSNQPQHF. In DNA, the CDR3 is TGTGCCAGCAGTGAACAGGATTATAGCAATCAGCCCCAGCATTTT.

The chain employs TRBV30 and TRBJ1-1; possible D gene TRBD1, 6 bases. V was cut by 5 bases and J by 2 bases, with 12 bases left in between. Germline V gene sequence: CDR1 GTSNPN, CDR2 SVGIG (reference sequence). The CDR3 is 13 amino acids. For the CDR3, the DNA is TGTGCCTGGGACGGGACATATAACACTGAAGCTTTCTTT. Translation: CAWDGTYNTEAFF.